What follows describes a single T cell receptor beta chain. Its antigen is currently unknown. The data derive from a study of cytomegalovirus exposure and HLA in healthy donors. Study-wide points: An analysis was carried out later, and it reportedly showed fewer N-insertions in an Asian-associated ancestry cluster than the 666-donor mean. A later analysis linked a missense variant in DCLRE1C to the trimming of TCR beta V and J genes. Earlier results showed most TCR beta V segments being productive about 90% or about 30% of the time.

Primers included in the PCR were 60 Vbeta and 13 Jbeta primers. The repertoire was sequenced with immunoSEQ multiplex PCR; TCRdb's copy has only in-frame clones and lacks some. This table holds some 180,000 clones, around three quarters found once. The CDR3 sequence is 15 residues long. Germline CDR1 is MNHEY and CDR2 is SVGAGI. Trimming cost V 2 bases and J 4 bases; bases outside gene matches: 4. Donors were ostensibly healthy at sampling, although undocumented immune exposures were probable. The clonotype originates from a woman in her twenties or thirties in good health and CMV-seropositive. This chain connects TRBV6-5 to TRBJ2-7; 11 bases map to TRBD2. Sequences were obtained from PBMCs. The CDR3 is CASSYGLAGGYEQYF. In DNA form, the CDR3 reads TGTGCCAGCAGTTACGGGCTAGCGGGGGGATACGAGCAGTACTTC.